A selection of T cell receptor beta chains follows, all from one sample in a study of identical twins. MiXCR was run by TCRdb on the 5' RACE reads, yielding one entry per CDR3 protein. The data contain around 1.7 million distinct CDR3 sequences, around a third of them singletons. The sequenced material came from cord blood. All receptors come from a newborn girl in good health. The CDR3 runs from the conserved cysteine through the conserved F or W. A D gene is named only where the DNA matches it firmly. Only some rows state a clone size, as once, few, many or a class for expanded clones.

CASSLRGTGLSNEQYF,TGTGCCAGCAGCTTAAGGGGGACAGGGTTGAGCAATGAGCAGTACTTC,TRBJ2-5,-,TRBV7-2,TRBD1
CASSQPKIGAGAAEQYF,TGTGCCAGCAGCCAACCCAAGATTGGGGCGGGAGCGGCCGAGCAGTACTTC,TRBJ2-7,few,TRBV4-2,TRBD2
CASSFWRTTHEQYF,TGTGCCAGCAGCTTTTGGAGGACGACCCACGAGCAGTACTTC,TRBJ2-7,-,TRBV5-5,-
CASSFLPAPGTDTQYF,TGTGCCAGCAGCTTTTTACCCGCCCCCGGCACAGATACGCAGTATTTT,TRBJ2-3,-,TRBV7-2,-
CASSQGAGPTTDTQYF,TGTGCCAGCAGCCAAGGAGCGGGGCCTACCACAGATACGCAGTATTTT,TRBJ2-3,-,TRBV4-2,TRBD2
CASAFGSTYEQYF,TGTGCCAGCGCCTTCGGGTCCACCTACGAGCAGTACTTC,TRBJ2-7,-,TRBV3-1,-
CASSFTLGTGSYNEQFF,TGTGCCAGCAGTTTTACGCTAGGGACAGGGTCCTACAATGAGCAGTTCTTC,TRBJ2-1,-,TRBV27,TRBD1
CASIPTSGMAQETQFF,TGTGCCAGCATCCCGACTAGCGGGATGGCCCAAGAGACCCAGTTCTTC,TRBJ2-1,-,TRBV28,TRBD2
CASSESLTSQETQFF,TGTGCCAGCAGTGAATCTTTGACTAGTCAAGAGACCCAGTTCTTC,TRBJ2-1,few,TRBV25-1,-
CASSESDTQYF,TGTGCCAGCAGTGAATCGGATACGCAGTATTTT,TRBJ2-3,many,TRBV2,-
CAISESGGPNQPQHF,TGTGCCATCAGTGAGTCGGGCGGCCCCAATCAGCCCCAGCATTTT,TRBJ1-5,-,TRBV10-3,-
CATSDRDNNEKLFF,TGTGCCACCAGTGATCGGGACAATAATGAAAAACTGTTTTTT,TRBJ1-4,-,TRBV24-1,-
CASSQQGSADTQYF,TGTGCCAGCAGCCAACAGGGATCTGCGGATACGCAGTATTTT,TRBJ2-3,few,TRBV3-1,-
CASSLESLGLAGENEQFF,TGTGCCAGCAGCTTAGAAAGTCTTGGACTAGCGGGAGAGAATGAGCAGTTCTTC,TRBJ2-1,few,TRBV7-2,TRBD2
CASGHRDRSYGYTF,TGCGCCAGCGGCCACCGGGACAGATCCTATGGCTACACCTTC,TRBJ1-2,-,TRBV4-1,TRBD1
CASSLSRVDNSPLHF,TGTGCCAGCAGTTTATCGAGGGTCGATAATTCACCCCTCCACTTT,TRBJ1-6,few,TRBV27,-
CSASPLTSGRIADTQYF,TGTAGTGCCTCTCCCCTGACTAGCGGGAGGATCGCGGATACGCAGTATTTT,TRBJ2-3,few,TRBV20-1,TRBD2
CASWTGHPGTTEVFF,TGTGCCAGCTGGACGGGACACCCGGGGACCACTGAAGTTTTCTTT,TRBJ1-1,-,TRBV6-5,-
CASSRTDRGSNQPQHF,TGTGCCAGCAGTCGGACGGACAGGGGTAGCAATCAGCCCCAGCATTTT,TRBJ1-5,few,TRBV28,TRBD1
CASKDRARDGYTF,TGTGCCAGCAAGGACAGGGCCCGGGATGGCTACACCTTC,TRBJ1-2,few,TRBV2,TRBD1
CASSGWGNEKLFF,TGTGCCAGCTCCGGGTGGGGGAATGAAAAACTGTTTTTT,TRBJ1-4,-,TRBV7-9,-
CASSPQGLNEQFF,TGTGCCAGCAGCCCCCAGGGGCTTAATGAGCAGTTCTTC,TRBJ2-1,-,TRBV7-9,-
CASGLGGNISNNGYTF,TGTGCCAGCGGCTTAGGCGGAAACATTTCTAACAATGGCTACACCTTC,TRBJ1-2,-,TRBV7-9,-
CASSKDWYTGAPMNTEAFF,TGTGCCAGCAGCAAAGATTGGTATACAGGGGCCCCTATGAACACTGAAGCTTTCTTT,TRBJ1-1,few,TRBV21-1,-
CASRKDRAILSTDTQYF,TGTGCCAGCAGGAAGGACAGGGCAATTTTAAGCACAGATACGCAGTATTTT,TRBJ2-3,few,TRBV7-2,TRBD1
CASTKRGPGANSPLHF,TGTGCCAGCACCAAACGGGGGCCAGGGGCTAATTCACCCCTCCACTTT,TRBJ1-6,few,TRBV12-3/TRBV12-4,-
CSARDGRQGQETQYF,TGCAGTGCTAGAGATGGTCGGCAGGGTCAAGAGACCCAGTACTTC,TRBJ2-5,many,TRBV20-1,-
CASSQRNRGLYGYTF,TGTGCCAGCAGCCAAAGAAACAGGGGGCTTTATGGCTACACCTTC,TRBJ1-2,few,TRBV14,TRBD1
CSAPKLTSGQFF,TGCAGTGCCCCAAAGCTTACTAGTGGGCAGTTCTTC,TRBJ2-1,-,TRBV20-1,-
CSVGGRPNYGYTF,TGCAGCGTTGGGGGCAGGCCTAACTATGGCTACACCTTC,TRBJ1-2,few,TRBV29-1,-
CASRSSGTSDYNEQFF,TGTGCCAGCAGGAGCTCCGGGACTAGCGATTACAATGAGCAGTTCTTC,TRBJ2-1,few,TRBV14,TRBD2
CASRNRVPNTEAFF,TGTGCCAGCAGGAACAGGGTTCCGAACACTGAAGCTTTCTTT,TRBJ1-1,few,TRBV12-3/TRBV12-4,-
CASSASSSRTDTQYF,TGTGCCAGCAGCGCCTCTAGCAGTCGCACAGATACGCAGTATTTT,TRBJ2-3,-,TRBV7-9,-
CATSETGGSKDTQYF,TGTGCCACCAGCGAGACAGGGGGCAGTAAGGATACGCAGTATTTT,TRBJ2-3,-,TRBV24-1,TRBD1
CSARRQSHTDTQYF,TGCAGTGCTAGAAGGCAATCACACACAGATACGCAGTATTTT,TRBJ2-3,many,TRBV20-1,-
CASSHLTSGAKNIQYF,TGCGCCAGCAGCCACCTAACTAGCGGGGCCAAAAACATTCAGTACTTC,TRBJ2-4,-,TRBV4-1,TRBD2
CASSYREGEVTDTQYF,TGTGCCAGCAGTTACCGTGAAGGGGAGGTCACAGATACGCAGTATTTT,TRBJ2-3,few,TRBV6-5,-
CASSPRTGGTYGYTF,TGTGCCAGCAGCCCCCGGACAGGGGGGACCTATGGCTACACCTTC,TRBJ1-2,few,TRBV14,TRBD1
CAIARHPTEAFF,TGTGCCATCGCGAGGCACCCCACTGAAGCTTTCTTT,TRBJ1-1,few,TRBV10-3,-
CASSSISGGGLPQYF,TGTGCCAGCAGCTCAATTAGCGGGGGGGGCCTCCCCCAGTACTTC,TRBJ2-5,-,TRBV7-2,TRBD2
CASSPPSGGAFNEQFF,TGTGCCAGCAGTCCCCCTAGCGGGGGGGCCTTCAATGAGCAGTTCTTC,TRBJ2-1,few,TRBV6-6,TRBD2
CASSQERGGSSYEQYF,TGTGCCAGCAGCCAAGAACGAGGCGGGTCCTCCTACGAGCAGTACTTC,TRBJ2-7,-,TRBV4-2,-
CASSYLGPLYYGYTF,TGTGCCAGCAGTTACCTCGGCCCCCTCTACTATGGCTACACCTTC,TRBJ1-2,-,TRBV6-2/TRBV6-3,-
CSARPTGTSGPYEQYF,TGCAGTGCTCGCCCGACCGGGACTAGCGGACCCTACGAGCAGTACTTC,TRBJ2-7,-,TRBV20-1,TRBD2
CASSPPRAGSLDTEAFF,TGCGCCAGCAGCCCCCCCAGGGCGGGGTCCTTAGACACTGAAGCTTTCTTT,TRBJ1-1,-,TRBV5-1,-
CASRTGGPANYGYTF,TGTGCCAGCAGGACAGGGGGCCCCGCTAACTATGGCTACACCTTC,TRBJ1-2,-,TRBV12-3/TRBV12-4,TRBD1
CASSYKRTYEQYF,TGTGCCAGCAGTTACAAACGGACCTACGAGCAGTACTTC,TRBJ2-7,many,TRBV6-2/TRBV6-3,-
CASSRLIQGEAFF,TGTGCCAGCAGTCGGCTTATCCAGGGTGAAGCTTTCTTT,TRBJ1-1,few,TRBV6-6,-